This T cell receptor beta chain emerged from a study of blood T cell repertoires in COVID-19. About the research overall: The origin of the acute and convalescent COVID-19 samples was the United States, Italy and Spain. PBMCs, B-cell-depleted T cells, or T cells provided the cDNA or gDNA that made up the material.

Authors' data handling: Cell counts per sample came from amplifying reference gene primers. Some clones are missing from TCRdb's copy, which holds only in-frame ones; the method was immunoSEQ multiplex PCR. V and J calls and clone size are as listed in that table; D and trimming were resolved from the DNA. The sample comprises under 200,000 clones, around four fifths of which are singletons, and roughly a fifth rests with the top ten. Germline V gene data show CDR1 as LNHDA and CDR2 as SQIVND (reference sequence). The germline V and J ends were trimmed by 6 bases and 5 bases, with 13 bases remaining between them. The CDR3 runs 13 residues.

This clonotype originated in a woman in her seventies who had recovered from COVID-19. The sequencing sample was made of peripheral blood. The V gene is TRBV19, the J gene TRBJ2-5; a possible D gene is TRBD2 (6 bases). This CDR3 is CASSPTSLETQYF. As DNA, the CDR3 is TGTGCCAGTAGCCCAACTAGCTTGGAGACCCAGTACTTC.